This TCR beta chain was captured in a study of Ad26.COV2.S vaccination and SARS-CoV-2 variants. As for the study in general: Donor was in the COV1001 Ad26.COV2.S trial arm. Whole-study results and caveats: Considerable breadth of spike-specific CD8+ and CD4+ T cell responses has reportedly been documented following vaccination. There was a possibility that the TCR breadth and depth analyses underestimated total T cell responses.

Only in-frame clones appear in the TCRdb table, and some are missing; sequencing was by immunoSEQ multiplex PCR. Of 300,000 to 350,000 clones listed, about 86% are singletons. Treatment indicated: 15 to 20 received Ad26.COV2.S at low or high dose, single or two shots; roughly 5 received placebo; per-sample allocation not given. Samples came from day 63 after the first vaccine or placebo injection. Germline CDR1 is SGHTA and CDR2 is FQGNSA. The germline V and J ends were trimmed by 5 bases and 2 bases, with 17 bases remaining between them. The CDR3 has 16 residues. This clone was counted ten times or more. Its target is unknown.

The clonotype was recovered from a person between 18 and 65 years old who received the Ad26.COV2.S COVID-19 vaccine or a placebo. The sample here was peripheral blood, taken in a trial of Ad26.COV2.S vaccine versus placebo. J is TRBJ2-3 and V is TRBV7-2; weak D call: TRBD2 (6 bases). The DNA of the CDR3 is TGTGCCAGCAGCCGTGGACTAACTAAGCCCACAGATACGCAGTATTTT. It specifies CASSRGLTKPTDTQYF.